This T cell receptor beta chain was captured in a study of CD8+ T cells in alopecia areata. Study-wide points: Normal scalp showed lower clonality than lesional scalp, especially alopecia totalis/universalis. Patients showed less clear TCR sequence sharing than mice, possibly partly because of HLA diversity.

The study sorted pooled cutaneous lymph node cells by CD4, CD8alpha, NKG2D, NKG2ACE and other markers. RNA was extracted and reverse transcribed into cDNA as the sequencing template. Clones were read by immunoSEQ multiplex PCR, and TCRdb kept only the in-frame ones, dropping some. This sample comprises approximately 300,000 clones, none seen once only. Regarding this clone: Its antigen is still unknown. Mouse gene names apply. Read sequence stops 4 residues before the CDR3 end, and the germline J gene provides the missing end.

The germline gives CDR1 FNHDT, CDR2 SITEND (reference sequence). The CDR3 extends over 14 amino acids. The origin of this receptor is a C3H/HeJ mouse with alopecia areata. The MHC haplotype of the strain is H2-k. The sample was CD4+ T cells sorted from a lymph node. The chain couples TRBV19 to TRBJ1-2, with a possible D match to TRBD1 (6 bases). CDR3 DNA (partial): TGTGCCAGCAGTATTCCTGGGGGGGCGCTC. This codes for CASSIPGGAL. The whole CDR3 is CASSIPGGALDYTF.